This T cell receptor (beta chain) was sequenced during a study of T cells after somatic rescue of genetic block. Using immunoSEQ multiplex PCR, the repertoire was profiled, and TCRdb retains in-frame clones only, with some absent. This sample has tens of thousands of clones; 85% to 95% occur once, and the top ten carry around 3%. Sequences were obtained from peripheral blood mononuclear cells (PBMCs). This clonotype originated in a man in his forties or fifties.

DNA of the CDR3: TGTGCCAGCAGTTACTCGAGGAGGGATGAAAAACTGTTTTTT. As protein: CASSYSRRDEKLFF. The rearrangement links TRBV6-6 to TRBJ1-4; D gene uncertain. The CDR3 spans 14 residues. V was cut by 0 bases and J by 6 bases, with 8 bases left in between. Germline CDR1 is MNHNY and CDR2 is SVGAGI (reference sequence).